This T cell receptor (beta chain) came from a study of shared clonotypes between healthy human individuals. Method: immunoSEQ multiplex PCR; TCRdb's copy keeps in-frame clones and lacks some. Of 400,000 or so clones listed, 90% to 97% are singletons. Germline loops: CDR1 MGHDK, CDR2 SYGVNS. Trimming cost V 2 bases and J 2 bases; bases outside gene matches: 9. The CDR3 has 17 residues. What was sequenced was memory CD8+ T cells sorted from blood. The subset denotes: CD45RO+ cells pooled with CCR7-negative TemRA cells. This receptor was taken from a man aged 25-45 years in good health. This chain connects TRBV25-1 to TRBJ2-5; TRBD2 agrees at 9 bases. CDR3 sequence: CASSEEGSGRTQETQYF. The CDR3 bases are TGTGCCAGCAGTGAAGAGGGGAGCGGGAGGACACAAGAGACCCAGTACTTC. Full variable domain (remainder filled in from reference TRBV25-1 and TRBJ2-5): EADIYQTPRYLVIGTGKKITLECSQTMGHDKMYWYQQDPGMELHLIHYSYGVNSTEKGDLSSESTVSRIRTEHFPLTLESARPSHTSQYLCASSEEGSGRTQETQYFGPGTRLLVL.